This paragraph covers one T cell receptor beta chain sequence. This entry belongs to a study of PD-1 blockade in classical Hodgkin lymphoma. TCRdb's copy holds only in-frame clones and misses some; the assay was immunoSEQ multiplex PCR. The table includes about 35,000 clones, 75% to 95% detected once. Every patient had relapsed following autologous stem cell transplantation, and cohorts differed in brentuximab vedotin exposure. By magnetic negative selection, CD4+ T cells were purified from thawed PBMCs. The receptor was derived from a human donor with classical Hodgkin lymphoma. Sample: CD4+ T cells from blood, taken at baseline.

The CDR3 DNA reads TGTGCCAGCAGAGCGTGGAATTACGAGCAGTACTTC. Translation gives CASRAWNYEQYF. The rearrangement links TRBV6-1 to TRBJ2-7; D remains unclear. The CDR3 spans 12 residues. Germline CDR1 MNHNS, CDR2 SASEGT. V was cut by 6 bases and J by 4 bases, with 10 bases left in between.